Each of the 4 T cell receptor beta chains below was sequenced from the same sample in a study of shared clonotypes between healthy human individuals. The data were produced by immunoSEQ multiplex PCR, yet TCRdb's version contains in-frame clones alone and is incomplete. Found here are roughly 2 million clones, approximately 94% of them singletons; the top ten hold roughly 0.13%. Sequenced material: naive CD4+ T cells sorted from blood. Stated subset: CD45RA+ positively selected. These receptors originate from a man between 18 and 29 years old in good health.

The chain has TRBV5-4 and TRBJ1-4, with D possibly TRBD1 on 5 matching bases. Between the trimmed V and J ends, which lost 4 bases and 8 bases, there was a span of 15 bases. Germline assignment: CDR1 SGHNT and CDR2 YYREEE (reference sequence). The CDR3 contains 14 residues. DNA of the CDR3: TGTGCCAGCAGCACGCGGGGGGACGGAGAAAAACTGTTTTTT. Its translation: CASSTRGDGEKLFF.

Written as DNA, the CDR3 is TGTGCCAGCAGCCCTAACACAGTCGACTACGAGCAGTACTTC. Protein sequence: CASSPNTVDYEQYF. This rearrangement joins TRBV11-2 to TRBJ2-7; D is unclear. The CDR3 covers 14 residues. V lost 5 bases and J 3 bases, leaving 14 bases between the germline ends. CDR1 is SGHAT, CDR2 FQNNGV, per germline.

The chain's CDR3 is CASSLVQMGGASGANVLTF. The DNA of the CDR3 is TGTGCCAGCAGCTTAGTCCAAATGGGGGGCGCCTCTGGGGCCAACGTCCTGACTTTC. The chain employs TRBV7-2 and TRBJ2-6, with D perhaps matching TRBD1 or TRBD2 (6 bases each). Trimming took 1 base from V and 0 from J, leaving 16 bases between them. Germline loops: CDR1 SGHTA, CDR2 FQGNSA. This CDR3 spans 19 amino acids.

The chain couples TRBV6-1 to TRBJ2-7; D may be TRBD2 (5 bases). This CDR3 has 14 amino acids. Germline CDR1 reads MNHNS; CDR2 reads SASEGT. V was trimmed by 2 bases and J by 3 bases, leaving 11 bases between them. CDR3 sequence (DNA): TGTGCCAGCAGTGAAATTGGACTCTTCTACGAGCAGTACTTC. Its translation: CASSEIGLFYEQYF.